The 24 T cell receptor beta chains reported below all come from one sample, sequenced in a study of T cell repertoires in cytomegalovirus infection. TCRdb reanalysed the reads using MiXCR and keeps one entry per CDR3 protein. The data show some 100,000 distinct CDR3 sequences, with about 22% seen just once and more than 35% held by the top ten. The specimen sequenced was CD8+ T cells from PBMCs. The receptors shown here come from a human donor in good health (CMV status not recorded). Some clones in this sample may be carry-over from other donors' samples.

This clonotype was seen a few times. The chain has TRBV13 and TRBJ2-3; D is possibly TRBD2 (7 bases). CDR1 is PRHDT and CDR2 is FYEKMQ in the germline V gene (reference sequence). Between the trimmed V and J ends, which lost 2 bases and 3 bases, there was a span of 12 bases. The CDR3 runs to 15 residues. Here the CDR3 DNA reads TGTGCCAGCAGCTTACGGGGGGCTATAACAGATACGCAGTATTTT. Amino acids: CASSLRGAITDTQYF.

This clonotype was seen only a few times. The J gene is TRBJ2-7, the V gene TRBV5-1; D not resolved. The CDR3 sequence is 13 residues long. Trimming pared 1 base from V and 3 bases from J, leaving 8 bases between. Germline lookup yields CDR1 SGHRS and CDR2 YFSETQ. The CDR3 DNA reads as TGCGCCAGCAGCTTGACAGAAGTCTACGAGCAGTACTTC. Translating it yields CASSLTEVYEQYF.

The DNA for the CDR3 is TGCAGCGTTGGAGGCGGGGGGGCTGAGACCCAGTACTTC. Protein sequence: CSVGGGGAETQYF. V is TRBV29-1 and J is TRBJ2-5; 9 bases fit TRBD2. Germline lookup yields CDR1 SQVTM and CDR2 ANQGSEA. The CDR3 is 13 residues long. With 4 bases clipped from V and 5 bases from J, the junction kept 5 bases outside the gene matches.

This clonotype was counted only a few times. The chain carries TRBV30 and TRBJ2-6; D is unresolved. Germline-derived CDR1 and CDR2 are GTSNPN and SVGIG (reference sequence). The germline V and J ends were trimmed by 5 bases and 6 bases, with 8 bases remaining between them. The CDR3 consists of 12 residues. The CDR3 loop is CAWEDTANVLTF. The CDR3 region has the DNA TGTGCCTGGGAGGATACGGCCAACGTCCTGACTTTC.

This clonotype was found many times. This sequence joins TRBV7-2 and TRBJ2-3; no reliable D call. CDR3 length: 14 residues. Germline V gives CDR1 SGHTA, CDR2 FQGNSA. V lost 0 bases to trimming and J lost 2 bases, with 6 bases between them. For the CDR3, the DNA is TGTGCCAGCAGCTTAGCGCGGATCACAGATACGCAGTATTTT. This sequence encodes CASSLARITDTQYF.

This clonotype was seen a few times. The genes are TRBV5-5 and TRBJ1-2; D is unclear. The germline V gene has CDR1 SGHKS and CDR2 YYEKEE (reference sequence). The CDR3 sequence is 14 residues long. V dropped 4 bases and J dropped 8 bases, with 18 bases sitting between them. The DNA of the CDR3 is TGTGCCAGCAGCGCGGACGTATTCCCAGGCGGCTACACCTTC. The encoded protein is CASSADVFPGGYTF. The full variable domain, completed using reference TRBV5-5 and TRBJ1-2, is DAGVTQSPTHLIKTRGQQVTLRCSPISGHKSVSWYQQVLGQGPQFIFQYYEKEERGRGNFPDRFSARQFPNYSSELNVNALLLGDSALYLCASSADVFPGGYTFGSGTRLTVV.

The chain links TRBV6-1 to TRBJ1-1, with 9 bases that match TRBD1. From germline, CDR1 is MNHNS and CDR2 SASEGT. With V trimmed by 7 bases and J by 6 bases, 6 bases remained unmatched. The CDR3 length is 13 residues. CDR3: CASMRDRVPEAFF. As DNA, the CDR3 is TGTGCCAGCATGAGGGACAGGGTGCCTGAAGCTTTCTTT.

The genes are TRBV20-1 and TRBJ1-2; 7 bases line up with TRBD1. V shed 0 bases and J 0 bases; nucleotides not matched to a gene: 7. This CDR3 region has 16 residues. The V gene's germline CDR1 is DFQATT and CDR2 SNEGSKA (reference sequence). CDR3 loop: CSARDFTGASNYGYTF. The CDR3 coding sequence is TGCAGTGCTAGAGACTTTACAGGGGCCTCTAACTATGGCTACACCTTC.

The chain is built from TRBV6-2 or TRBV6-3 and TRBJ1-1; TRBD1 might be the D (5 bases). CDR1 is MNHEY and CDR2 is SVGEGT in the germline V gene. The CDR3 is 14 amino acids. Trimming left V 2 bases short and J 1 base short, with 8 bases between. The CDR3 DNA reads TGTGCCAGCAGTTACACGGGGGGGAACACTGAAGCTTTCTTT. Translated: CASSYTGGNTEAFF.

This clonotype was counted between two and nine times. The chain joins TRBV30 to TRBJ1-1; D is uncertain. The germline V gene has CDR1 GTSNPN and CDR2 SVGIG (reference sequence). The CDR3 is 11 residues long. V was trimmed by 0 bases and J by 8 bases, leaving 7 bases between them. As DNA, the CDR3 is TGTGCCTGGAGTGTAGGGATGGAAGCTTTCTTT. Translated: CAWSVGMEAFF.

V is TRBV3-1 and J is TRBJ2-5; 9 bases match TRBD2. Trimming cost V 4 bases and J 2 bases; bases outside gene matches: 5. The CDR3 covers 15 residues. Germline CDR1 is LGHDT and CDR2 is YNNKEL (reference sequence). The CDR3 region is CASSRRTSAQETQYF. CDR3 bases: TGTGCCAGCAGCCGAAGGACTAGCGCGCAAGAGACCCAGTACTTC.

On this clonotype itself: Without the conserved terminal phenylalanine or tryptophan, this CDR3 likely stems from a read error. The CDR3 region has the DNA TGTGCCAGCACTGGGGGGGAGGGGTCTTCCTACGAGCAGTACCTC. Translating it yields CASTGGEGSSYEQYL. The rearrangement joins TRBV12-3 or TRBV12-4 to TRBJ2-7; 7 bases are shared with TRBD2. The CDR3 sequence is 15 residues long. V shed 7 bases, J shed 1 base, and the junction held 10 bases outside the gene matches.

This clonotype was observed a few times. The V gene is TRBV20-1, the J gene TRBJ1-5; 7 bases align to TRBD1. V was clipped by 3 bases and J by 0 bases; unmatched bases: 14. Germline loops: CDR1 DFQATT, CDR2 SNEGSKA (reference sequence). CDR3 length: 18 amino acids. The chain's CDR3 is CSASKSWTGRDSNQPQHF. The CDR3 region has the DNA TGCAGTGCTAGTAAGAGTTGGACAGGAAGAGATAGCAATCAGCCCCAGCATTTT.

There are many counts of this clonotype. The chain joins TRBV7-8 to TRBJ2-1; TRBD2 aligns across 7 bases. Germline V CDR1 and CDR2: SGHVS, FQNEAQ. The CDR3 is 17 residues long. Trimming took 1 base from V and 4 from J; bases not matched to a gene: 10. Here the CDR3 reads CASSLEASGELYNEQFF. CDR3 DNA sequence: TGTGCCAGCAGCTTAGAAGCTAGCGGAGAACTATACAATGAGCAGTTCTTC.

Here the CDR3 DNA reads TGCGCCAGCAGCTTGGGCTCTACCTATGGCTACACCTTC. Translated, it gives CASSLGSTYGYTF. V and J are TRBV5-1 and TRBJ1-2, with D unresolved. Germline CDR1 SGHRS, CDR2 YFSETQ. There are 13 residues in the CDR3. Trimming took off 0 bases at V and 4 bases at J, with 7 bases between the two ends.

This clonotype was recorded many times. The rearrangement uses TRBV7-6 and TRBJ2-2, with D hard to call. Germline V CDR1 and CDR2: SGHVS, FNYEAQ. V lost 2 bases, J lost 5 bases, and 12 bases lay in between. CDR3 length: 15 residues. CDR3 DNA: TGTGCCAGCAGCTTAAACGAACTGGGGACCGGGGAGCTGTTTTTT. It codes for CASSLNELGTGELFF.

This clonotype was counted at least ten times. V and J are TRBV7-8 and TRBJ2-7; maybe TRBD1 (6 bases). CDR3 length: 15 amino acids. The V gene's germline CDR1 is SGHVS and CDR2 FQNEAQ. With 6 bases removed from V and 2 bases from J, the gap between germline ends came to 17 bases. CDR3: CASSLTPRQAYEQYF. The DNA of the CDR3 is TGTGCCAGCAGTCTTACTCCACGACAGGCCTACGAGCAGTACTTC. Based on the CDR3 plus reference TRBV7-8 and TRBJ2-7, the full variable domain is GAGVSQSPRYKVAKRGQDVALRCDPISGHVSLFWYQQALGQGPEFLTYFQNEAQLDKSGLPSDRFFAERPEGSVSTLKIQRTQQEDSAVYLCASSLTPRQAYEQYFGPGTRLTVT.

The chain uses TRBV12-5 and TRBJ2-1; 7 bases line up with TRBD2. CDR1 is LGHNT and CDR2 is FRNRAP in the germline V gene. Unmatched junction bases numbered 6, after V lost 0 bases and J lost 7 bases. The CDR3 is made up of 15 amino acids. The CDR3 sequence is CASGLVRAGENEQFF. Here the CDR3 DNA reads TGTGCTAGTGGTTTGGTTCGGGCGGGAGAGAATGAGCAGTTCTTC.

This clonotype was picked up many times. The chain combines TRBV7-6 with TRBJ2-7; no firm D call. The V end lost 1 base, the J end lost 0 bases, and 7 bases lay between the germline ends. This CDR3 has 14 residues. Germline-derived CDR1 and CDR2 are SGHVS and FNYEAQ. The chain's CDR3 is CASSLVAASYEQYF. In DNA, the CDR3 is TGTGCCAGCAGCTTAGTGGCCGCCTCCTACGAGCAGTACTTC.

This rearrangement joins TRBV12-3 or TRBV12-4 to TRBJ1-2, with D possibly being TRBD1 (6 bases). V gave up 0 bases and J gave up 8 bases, with 13 bases separating them. The CDR3 is 14 residues long. CDR3 sequence (DNA): TGTGCCAGCAGTTTAGCGGGGGGCTTGCTCGGCTACACCTTC. This codes for CASSLAGGLLGYTF.

As for this clonotype: It may be a read error: a sequence one base away is much more abundant. The rearrangement uses TRBV4-2 and TRBJ1-1; possible D gene TRBD1, 5 bases. CDR3 length equals 14 residues. Per the germline V gene, CDR1 is LGHNA and CDR2 is YNFKEQ. The CDR3 here is CVSSQAGGSTEAFF. The CDR3 nucleotides read TGTGTCAGCAGCCAAGCGGGGGGTAGCACTGAAGCTTTCTTT.

This clonotype was seen a handful of times. V is TRBV20-1 and J is TRBJ1-1, with D tentatively TRBD1 (6 bases). CDR1 DFQATT and CDR2 SNEGSKA come from the germline V gene (reference sequence). V was cut by 2 bases and J by 1 base, with 11 bases left in between. This CDR3 region has 14 residues. DNA of the CDR3: TGCAGTGCTAGACCTCCGGACAGGAACACTGAAGCTTTCTTT. Residues: CSARPPDRNTEAFF.

This clonotype was seen more than once but under ten times. V is TRBV19 and J is TRBJ1-1; 7 bases are a match to TRBD1. The V gene end was trimmed by 6 bases and the J gene end by 0 bases; junction bases not matched to a gene: 4. Looked up from germline, CDR1 is LNHDA and CDR2 is SQIVND (reference sequence). There are 14 residues in the CDR3. The CDR3 is CASRQGGLNTEAFF. DNA for the CDR3: TGTGCCAGTAGGCAAGGGGGCCTGAACACTGAAGCTTTCTTT.

V is TRBV12-3 or TRBV12-4 and J is TRBJ1-1; D remains ambiguous. This CDR3 contains 14 residues. V lost 5 bases and J 2 bases, leaving 12 bases between the germline ends. CDR3 loop: CASSPSPGNTEAFF. The CDR3 DNA sequence: TGTGCCAGCAGTCCATCCCCCGGAAACACTGAAGCTTTCTTT.